This TCR beta chain was profiled in a study of neoadjuvant anti-PD-1 for oral cavity cancer. Study at large: Around day 43, patients without progression received a fourth nivolumab dose before surgery.

Details on this clone: The antigen remains undetermined.

Whole-study findings and limits: After neoadjuvant nivolumab, PBMC T cell clonality was significantly higher in non-responders than responders.

As to time point: after neoadjuvant nivolumab, at surgical resection. TCRdb's copy holds only in-frame clones and misses some; the assay was immunoSEQ multiplex PCR. The sample includes under 10,000 clones, about three fifths seen only once; the top ten take approximately 3%. This specimen was PBMCs, taken after nivolumab (anti-PD-1) treatment. This clonotype originated in a person aged 35-79 years with oral cavity squamous cell carcinoma.

CDR3 amino acids: CASTLGPFYYGYTF. The CDR3 DNA reads as TGTGCCAGCACCCTCGGTCCGTTCTACTATGGCTACACCTTC. The V call is TRBV7-9, the J call TRBJ1-2; D call uncertain. Trimming left V 7 bases short and J 3 bases short, with 15 bases between. This CDR3 comprises 14 residues. CDR1 and CDR2 from the germline V gene are SEHNR and FQNEAQ (reference sequence).